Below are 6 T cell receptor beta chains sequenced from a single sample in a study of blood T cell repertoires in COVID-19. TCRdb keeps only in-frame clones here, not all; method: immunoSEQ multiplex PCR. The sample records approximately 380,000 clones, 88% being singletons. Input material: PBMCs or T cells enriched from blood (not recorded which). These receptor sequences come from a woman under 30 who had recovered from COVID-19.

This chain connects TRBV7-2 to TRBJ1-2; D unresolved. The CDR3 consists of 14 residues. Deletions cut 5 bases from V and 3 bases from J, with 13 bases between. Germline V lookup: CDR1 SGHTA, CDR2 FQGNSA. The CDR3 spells CASSLGLKDYGYTF. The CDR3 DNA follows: TGTGCCAGCAGCCTTGGACTGAAAGACTATGGCTACACCTTC.

CDR3 DNA: TGCGCCAGCAGCTTGGAGGGGGGGGAGACCCAGTACTTC. This codes for CASSLEGGETQYF. This chain joins TRBV5-1 and TRBJ2-5; TRBD2 might be the D (7 bases). The CDR3 has 13 amino acids. The V gene's germline CDR1 is SGHRS and CDR2 YFSETQ. The germline V and J ends were trimmed by 0 bases and 5 bases, with 8 bases remaining between them. The variable domain in full, with the rest retrieved from reference TRBV5-1 and TRBJ2-5, is KAGVTQTPRYLIKTRGQQVTLSCSPISGHRSVSWYQQTPGQGLQFLFEYFSETQRNKGNFPGRFSGRQFSNSRSEMNVSTLELGDSALYLCASSLEGGETQYFGPGTRLLVL.

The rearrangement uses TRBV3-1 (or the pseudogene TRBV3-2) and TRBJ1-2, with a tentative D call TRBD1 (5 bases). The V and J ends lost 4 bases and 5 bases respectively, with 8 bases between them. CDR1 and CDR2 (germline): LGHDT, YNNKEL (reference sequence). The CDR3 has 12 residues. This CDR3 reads CASSRGEYGYTF. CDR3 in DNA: TGTGCCAGCAGCCGGGGGGAATATGGCTACACCTTC.

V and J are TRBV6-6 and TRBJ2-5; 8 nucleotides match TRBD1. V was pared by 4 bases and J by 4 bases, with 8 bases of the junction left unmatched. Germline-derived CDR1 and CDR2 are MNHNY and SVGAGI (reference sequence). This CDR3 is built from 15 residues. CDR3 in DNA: TGTGCCAGCAGTTTCCCCTCCGGGACAGGAGAGACCCAGTACTTC. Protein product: CASSFPSGTGETQYF.

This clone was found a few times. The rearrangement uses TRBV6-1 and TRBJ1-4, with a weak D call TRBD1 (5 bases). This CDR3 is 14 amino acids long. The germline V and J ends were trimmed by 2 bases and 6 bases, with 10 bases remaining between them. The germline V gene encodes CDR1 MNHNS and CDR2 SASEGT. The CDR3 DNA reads TGTGCCAGCAGTGAAAATAGGGGATATGAAAAACTGTTTTTT. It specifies CASSENRGYEKLFF.

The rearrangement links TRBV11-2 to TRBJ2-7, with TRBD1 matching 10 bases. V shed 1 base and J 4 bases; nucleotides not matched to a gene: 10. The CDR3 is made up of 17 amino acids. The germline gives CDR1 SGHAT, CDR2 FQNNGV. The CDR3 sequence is CASSLVMPGQGRYEQYF. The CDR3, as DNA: TGTGCCAGCAGCTTAGTAATGCCGGGACAGGGGCGATACGAGCAGTACTTC.